This T cell receptor (beta chain) was recorded in a study of blood T cell repertoires in COVID-19. At the level of the study: The origin of the acute and convalescent COVID-19 samples was the United States, Italy and Spain. T cells, B-cell-depleted T cells, or PBMCs provided the cDNA or gDNA that served as material.

This clone was counted many times. Authors' processing steps: Scientists estimated how many nucleated cells there were by amplifying reference gene primers. Profiled with immunoSEQ multiplex PCR; TCRdb holds only in-frame clones, not every one. V and J calls and clone size are as listed in that table; D and trimming were resolved from the DNA. The data show 140,000 to 150,000 clones, around 80% seen once. The receptor was derived from a man between 60 and 70 years old with acute or convalescent COVID-19. The material sequenced was peripheral blood.

The DNA for the CDR3 is TGTGCCAGCAGACCCACTGTGGAGGACACTGAAGCTTTCTTT. Translated, it gives CASRPTVEDTEAFF. This sequence joins TRBV27 and TRBJ1-1; D is uncertain. CDR1 MNHEY and CDR2 SMNVEV come from the germline V gene (reference sequence). V was trimmed by 6 bases and J by 3 bases, leaving 14 bases between them. This CDR3 has 14 residues.